This passage covers 24 T cell receptor beta chains from one sample sequenced in a study of PD-1 blockade in classical Hodgkin lymphoma. Profiled with immunoSEQ multiplex PCR; TCRdb holds only in-frame clones, not every one. The data contain approximately 52,000 clones, approximately 89% of them singletons. The time point was: cycle 4 day 1 (C4D1), after five to seven weeks of nivolumab. Exposure to brentuximab vedotin varied, and each patient had relapsed following autologous stem cell transplantation. The material sequenced was peripheral blood mononuclear cells (PBMCs), taken before the fourth cycle of nivolumab. These receptors came from a human donor with classical Hodgkin lymphoma.

V gene TRBV27 combines with J gene TRBJ2-2; 7 bases align to TRBD2. This CDR3 is 16 amino acids long. V trimming: 2 bases; J trimming: 0 bases; junction bases outside the gene matches: 3. The germline CDR1 and CDR2 sequences are MNHEY and SMNVEV (reference sequence). The CDR3 DNA is TGTGCCAGCAGTTTAGTCCTAGCGGCGAACACCGGGGAGCTGTTTTTT. This translates into CASSLVLAANTGELFF.

V gene TRBV2 combines with J gene TRBJ2-7; the match to TRBD1 covers 8 bases. This CDR3 has 13 amino acids. V shed 6 bases and J 1 base; nucleotides not matched to a gene: 2. Germline lookup yields CDR1 SNHLY and CDR2 FYNNEI. In DNA form, the CDR3 reads TGTGCCAGCAGCGGGACAGGTTCCTACGAGCAGTACTTC. The encoded protein is CASSGTGSYEQYF.

V is TRBV21-1 and J is TRBJ2-3; the table assigns TRBD1, which was not confirmed against the DNA. TRBV21-1 is a listed pseudogene. The CDR3 spans 14 residues. DNA for the CDR3: TGTGCCAGCAGCCTCCGACAGAGCACAGATACGCAGTATTTT. This translates into CASSLRQSTDTQYF.

This sequence joins TRBV6-1 and TRBJ2-7; TRBD2 aligns across 11 bases. V lost 4 bases to trimming and J lost 4 bases; unmatched junction nucleotides: 6. Germline V gene data show CDR1 as MNHNS and CDR2 as SASEGT. The CDR3 loop spans 15 amino acids. The CDR3 loop reads CASSATSGSGYEQYF. Here the CDR3 DNA reads TGTGCCAGCAGTGCCACTAGCGGGAGTGGGTACGAGCAGTACTTC.

The chain employs TRBV6-1 and TRBJ2-2; weak D call: TRBD2 (6 bases). Germline V gives CDR1 MNHNS, CDR2 SASEGT. V was clipped by 8 bases and J by 4 bases, with 17 bases between them. The CDR3 contains 15 residues. The CDR3 here is CASWRSGSGTGELFF. The CDR3 DNA reads TGTGCCAGCTGGAGATCCGGGAGCGGCACCGGGGAGCTGTTTTTT.

The chain joins TRBV18 to TRBJ1-4; D possibly corresponds to TRBD1 (6 bases). Trimming left V 4 bases short and J 4 bases short, with 7 bases between. The germline CDR1 and CDR2 sequences are KGHSH and LQKENI. The CDR3 runs 13 residues. In DNA, the CDR3 is TGTGCCAGCTCACGACAGGTTAATGAAAAACTGTTTTTT. Encoded protein: CASSRQVNEKLFF. The full variable domain, in which reference TRBV18 and TRBJ1-4 provide the parts outside the CDR3, is NAGVMQNPRHLVRRRGQEARLRCSPMKGHSHVYWYRQLPEEGLKFMVYLQKENIIDESGMPKERFSAEFPKEGPSILRIQQVVRGDSAAYFCASSRQVNEKLFFGSGTQLSVL.

V usage is TRBV21-1 and J usage is TRBJ2-4; TRBD1, the table's D call, was not compared with the DNA. TRBV21-1 is annotated as a pseudogene. CDR3 size: 18 residues. CDR3 bases: TGTGCCAGCAGCAAAAGTGGGGCAGGCACAAAACGCAAAAACATTCAGTACTTC. This encodes CASSKSGAGTKRKNIQYF.

This clone has a single count. The gene calls are TRBV7-9 and TRBJ1-5; D gene ambiguous. Per the germline V gene, CDR1 is SEHNR and CDR2 is FQNEAQ (reference sequence). The CDR3 extends over 13 amino acids. Trimming pared 4 bases from V and 11 bases from J, leaving 15 bases between. The CDR3 region is CASSSQDGWTQHF. Here the CDR3 DNA reads TGTGCCAGCAGCTCCCAGGACGGTTGGACCCAGCATTTT.

The chain joins TRBV29-1 to TRBJ1-1; TRBD1 matches at 7 bases. The V gene end was trimmed by 5 bases and the J gene end by 0 bases; junction bases not matched to a gene: 3. The CDR3 spans 13 residues. Germline loops: CDR1 SQVTM, CDR2 ANQGSEA. This CDR3 is CSVPTGMNTEAFF. The CDR3 DNA is TGCAGCGTTCCGACAGGGATGAACACTGAAGCTTTCTTT.

This clone was observed a handful of times. The chain couples TRBV27 to TRBJ2-7, with TRBD2 identical over 7 bases. J gave up 6 bases and V 3 bases, and 8 bases lay outside the gene matches. The length of the CDR3 is 14 residues. Germline assignment: CDR1 MNHEY and CDR2 SMNVEV (reference sequence). The CDR3 loop is CASSFSGRALEQYF. In nucleotides, the CDR3 is TGTGCCAGCAGTTTTAGTGGGAGGGCCCTCGAGCAGTACTTC.

This clone showed up just a few times. V usage is TRBV11-2 and J usage is TRBJ2-7; 7 bases line up with TRBD1. Germline lookup yields CDR1 SGHAT and CDR2 FQNNGV. This CDR3 is built from 14 residues. The trim removed 1 base at V and 6 bases at J, leaving 6 bases unmatched. The CDR3, as DNA: TGTGCCAGCAGCTTAGTCCGGACAGGATCCGAGCAGTACTTC. Translated: CASSLVRTGSEQYF.

The chain links TRBV29-1 to TRBJ2-3, with 8 bases lining up with TRBD1. Germline CDR1 reads SQVTM; CDR2 reads ANQGSEA. The CDR3 has 13 residues. With 1 base clipped from V and 6 bases from J, the junction kept 3 bases outside the gene matches. The CDR3 DNA follows: TGCAGCGTTGAAGGGACAGGGACGGATACGCAGTATTTT. It is translated as CSVEGTGTDTQYF.

The chain employs TRBV5-1 and TRBJ2-7; TRBD1 aligns across 9 bases. Germline V lookup: CDR1 SGHRS, CDR2 YFSETQ. The V gene end was trimmed by 3 bases and the J gene end by 9 bases; junction bases not matched to a gene: 7. This CDR3 has 13 residues. The chain's CDR3 is CASSWGQGRMQYF. In DNA, the CDR3 is TGCGCCAGCAGCTGGGGACAGGGCCGCATGCAGTACTTC.

The genes are TRBV4-2 and TRBJ1-2, with TRBD1 identical over 7 bases. Losses at the gene ends were 0 bases for V and 3 bases for J; bases not matched to a gene: 1. Germline loops: CDR1 LGHNA, CDR2 YNFKEQ. The CDR3 totals 14 residues. The CDR3 sequence: CASSQDRGDYGYTF. CDR3 in DNA: TGTGCCAGCAGCCAAGACAGGGGGGACTATGGCTACACCTTC.

The gene calls are TRBV5-4 and TRBJ1-2, with 7 bases identical to TRBD1. Germline CDR1 SGHNT, CDR2 YYREEE (reference sequence). The CDR3 covers 13 residues. V shed 0 bases, J shed 4 bases, and the junction held 0 bases outside the gene matches. The CDR3 is CASSLDRGYGYTF. CDR3 nucleotides: TGTGCCAGCAGCTTGGACAGGGGCTATGGCTACACCTTC.

V gene TRBV9 combines with J gene TRBJ1-5, with D perhaps matching TRBD1 (6 bases). Trimming pared 3 bases from V and 2 bases from J, leaving 12 bases between. The CDR3 loop spans 15 amino acids. The germline V gene has CDR1 SGDLS and CDR2 YYNGEE. In nucleotides, the CDR3 is TGTGCCAGCAGCGCCACAGGGATGGGCAATCAGCCCCAGCATTTT. This gives the protein CASSATGMGNQPQHF.

The rearrangement links TRBV7-2 to TRBJ1-2; D might be TRBD1 (6 bases). Trimming took 0 bases from V and 6 from J, leaving 20 bases between them. Germline V gives CDR1 SGHTA, CDR2 FQGNSA. This CDR3 spans 17 amino acids. CDR3 bases: TGTGCCAGCAGCTTAGCTGGGGGCAACGCGTTTCGCAATGGCTACACCTTC. Translating it yields CASSLAGGNAFRNGYTF.

The chain has TRBV25-1 and TRBJ1-6; no clear D. This CDR3 region has 17 residues. Germline V gives CDR1 MGHDK, CDR2 SYGVNS. Trimming pared 2 bases from V and 2 bases from J, leaving 13 bases between. CDR3 sequence reads: CASSERTSFTYNSPLHF. The CDR3 region has the DNA TGTGCCAGCAGTGAACGCACCTCCTTCACCTATAATTCACCCCTCCACTTT. Looking up the rest from reference TRBV25-1 and TRBJ1-6 gives the full variable domain: EADIYQTPRYLVIGTGKKITLECSQTMGHDKMYWYQQDPGMELHLIHYSYGVNSTEKGDLSSESTVSRIRTEHFPLTLESARPSHTSQYLCASSERTSFTYNSPLHFGNGTRLTVT.

The chain carries TRBV9 and TRBJ2-6, with D maybe TRBD2 (5 bases). The length of the CDR3 is 15 residues. The germline V and J ends were trimmed by 4 bases and 1 base, with 9 bases remaining between them. The V gene's germline CDR1 is SGDLS and CDR2 YYNGEE. The CDR3 DNA reads as TGTGCCAGCAGCCCCCGGGGATCTGGGGCCAACGTCCTGACTTTC. It translates to CASSPRGSGANVLTF. The variable domain in full, with the rest retrieved from reference TRBV9 and TRBJ2-6, is DSGVTQTPKHLITATGQRVTLRCSPRSGDLSVYWYQQSLDQGLQFLIQYYNGEERAKGNILERFSAQQFPDLHSELNLSSLELGDSALYFCASSPRGSGANVLTFGAGSRLTVL.

The chain has TRBV19 and TRBJ2-7, with a weak D call TRBD2 (5 bases). CDR3 length: 15 residues. Germline V CDR1 and CDR2: LNHDA, SQIVND (reference sequence). V was trimmed by 4 bases and J by 0 bases, leaving 13 bases between them. The CDR3 bases are TGTGCCAGTAGTAATGGACTCCCGAGCTCCTACGAGCAGTACTTC. Encoded protein: CASSNGLPSSYEQYF.

As concerns this clone: This same CDR3 is encoded by further DNA sequences in the sample. The chain links TRBV5-1 to TRBJ1-1; D is unclear. Germline loops: CDR1 SGHRS, CDR2 YFSETQ. With 4 bases removed from V and 1 base from J, the gap between germline ends came to 8 bases. The CDR3 length is 13 residues. DNA of the CDR3: TGCGCCAGCAGCCCCCGGGGGAACACTGAAGCTTTCTTT. Translated, it gives CASSPRGNTEAFF. Using reference TRBV5-1 and TRBJ1-1 for the parts outside the CDR3, the full variable domain is KAGVTQTPRYLIKTRGQQVTLSCSPISGHRSVSWYQQTPGQGLQFLFEYFSETQRNKGNFPGRFSGRQFSNSRSEMNVSTLELGDSALYLCASSPRGNTEAFFGQGTRLTVV.

The chain joins TRBV5-1 to TRBJ1-1; D is possibly TRBD1 (6 bases). The germline V gene has CDR1 SGHRS and CDR2 YFSETQ. The length of the CDR3 is 17 residues. V shed 0 bases and J shed 0 bases, with 15 bases lying between them. The CDR3 region has the DNA TGCGCCAGCAGCTTGGCTAGTGGGGGCACAATGAACACTGAAGCTTTCTTT. Amino acids: CASSLASGGTMNTEAFF.

The genes are TRBV7-9 and TRBJ1-1; D perhaps matches TRBD1 (6 bases). This CDR3 region has 15 residues. The germline gives CDR1 SEHNR, CDR2 FQNEAQ (reference sequence). Trimming left V 1 base short and J 0 bases short, with 9 bases between. CDR3 nucleotides: TGTGCCAGCAGCTTAGGTGACAGGCTGAACACTGAAGCTTTCTTT. Translating gives CASSLGDRLNTEAFF.

The genes are TRBV27 and TRBJ1-5; D is undetermined. This CDR3 is 12 amino acids long. Germline lookup yields CDR1 MNHEY and CDR2 SMNVEV (reference sequence). Deletions cut 5 bases from V and 7 bases from J, with 9 bases between. CDR3 sequence (DNA): TGTGCCAGCAGTACGTTAGGGCAGCCCCAGCATTTT. Protein sequence: CASSTLGQPQHF.